The 20 T cell receptor beta chains below were found in one sample sequenced in a study of T cells in Graves' hyperthyroidism and ophthalmopathy. The investigators amplified TCR beta CDR3 regions from RNA transcripts. In the first-round RT-PCR of the TCR CDR3, the HTBI primer set was used. TCRdb recomputed calls from the multiplex PCR reads with MiXCR, one row per CDR3 protein. The table has about 530,000 distinct CDR3 sequences, 17% seen once; the top ten hold about 16%. Sequencing was carried out using blood. These receptors came from a woman aged 18 to 35 with Graves' ophthalmopathy.

At least ten counts were recorded for this clonotype. The chain links TRBV6-1 to TRBJ2-7, with 8 positions matching TRBD1. After removal of 3 bases from V and 5 bases from J, the junction contained 9 bases not matched to a gene. This CDR3 has 15 amino acids. Germline CDR1 is MNHNS and CDR2 is SASEGT. CDR3 protein: CASSDGVRGLHEQYF. The CDR3 coding sequence is TGTGCCAGCAGTGATGGAGTCAGGGGGCTACACGAGCAGTACTTC.

This clonotype has more than one count but fewer than ten. The junction does not match germline at one end; this may be a read error. The DNA for the CDR3 is TGTGCCAGCAGTCTCGGGACGACCTCCTACAATGAGCAGCTCTTC. Amino acid sequence: CASSLGTTSYNEQLF. The V and J genes are TRBV2 and TRBJ2-1; perhaps D is TRBD1 or TRBD2 (5 bases each). The germline V gene encodes CDR1 SNHLY and CDR2 FYNNEI. The CDR3 is 15 residues long.

In this sample, this clonotype turned up many times. V is TRBV13 and J is TRBJ2-7, with D perhaps matching TRBD1 (6 bases). Trimming took off 6 bases at V and 1 base at J, with 10 bases between the two ends. This CDR3 spans 13 amino acids. Germline V gene data show CDR1 as PRHDT and CDR2 as FYEKMQ (reference sequence). In nucleotides, the CDR3 is TGTGCCAGCAGTTCGAGGGGGTCCTACGAGCAGTACTTC. This codes for CASSSRGSYEQYF.

This clonotype has more than one count but fewer than ten. This chain joins TRBV5-1 and TRBJ2-1, with D hard to call. Germline CDR1 and CDR2: SGHRS and YFSETQ. The CDR3 extends over 15 amino acids. The ends were cut back, 4 bases at V and 4 bases at J, with 15 bases in the middle. The CDR3 coding sequence is TGCGCCAGCAGCATAAGAGACCCGATTTACAATGAGCAGTTCTTC. It translates to CASSIRDPIYNEQFF.

This clonotype was recorded many times. This chain uses TRBV3-1 with TRBJ2-1; D is tentatively TRBD1 or TRBD2 (6 bases each). CDR3 length: 15 amino acids. Germline V gene sequence: CDR1 LGHDT, CDR2 YNNKEL (reference sequence). V lost 1 base to trimming and J lost 0 bases, with 7 bases between them. The CDR3 bases are TGTGCCAGCAGCCAAGCGGGGGCCTCCTACAATGAGCAGTTCTTC. It encodes CASSQAGASYNEQFF.

This clonotype was observed a handful of times. The V call is TRBV7-2, the J call TRBJ1-2, with D uncertain. From germline, CDR1 is SGHTA and CDR2 FQGNSA. The V end was cut by 3 bases, the J end by 2 bases, with 10 bases between. The CDR3 totals 14 residues. In nucleotides, the CDR3 is TGTGCCAGCAGCTTTGAAGGGATCAACTATGGCTACACCTTC. Translating it yields CASSFEGINYGYTF.

This sequence joins TRBV5-1 and TRBJ2-1; 11 bases map to TRBD2. Germline loops: CDR1 SGHRS, CDR2 YFSETQ. The J segment lost 8 bases and the V segment lost 4 bases, leaving 5 bases of the junction unmatched. There are 14 residues in the CDR3. The CDR3 bases are TGCGCCAGCAGCCCTAGCGGGGGGAGCTATGAGCAGTTCTTC. Its translation: CASSPSGGSYEQFF.

This clonotype occurred many times. The V gene is TRBV2, the J gene TRBJ1-1; maybe TRBD1 (5 bases). The CDR3 has 14 amino acids. CDR1 and CDR2 from the germline V gene are SNHLY and FYNNEI. Trimming left V 4 bases short and J 1 base short, with 10 bases between. The CDR3 region is CASSANDRNTEAFF. The CDR3 DNA reads TGTGCCAGCAGTGCAAATGACAGGAACACTGAAGCTTTCTTT.

About this clonotype: Germline is not matched at one junction end, which may reflect a read error. This chain uses TRBV30 with TRBJ2-1; TRBD2 matches 13 bases. CDR1 and CDR2 (germline): GTSNPN, SVGIG (reference sequence). The CDR3 is made up of 16 amino acids. The CDR3 bases are TGTGCCTGGAGTGTCGGGTGGACTAGCGGGGGAAATGAGCGGTTCTTC. Residues: CAWSVGWTSGGNERFF.

This clonotype was picked up many times. V is TRBV11-2 and J is TRBJ2-3; TRBD2 might be the D (6 bases). Germline V gene sequence: CDR1 SGHAT, CDR2 FQNNGV. The V and J ends lost 3 bases and 0 bases respectively, with 16 bases between them. CDR3 length equals 17 residues. DNA of the CDR3: TGTGCCAGCAGCTTTAAAGTTTTGGCGGGGAGCACAGATACGCAGTATTTT. It specifies CASSFKVLAGSTDTQYF.

V is TRBV20-1 and J is TRBJ2-7; 11 bases match TRBD2. The CDR3 is made up of 15 amino acids. Germline assignment: CDR1 DFQATT and CDR2 SNEGSKA (reference sequence). V was clipped by 5 bases and J by 6 bases; unmatched bases: 12. The CDR3 spells CSAAMTGTSGSEQYF. DNA of the CDR3: TGCAGTGCTGCCATGACCGGGACTAGCGGCTCCGAGCAGTACTTC.

A single count supports this clonotype. This may arise from a read error, as a much more abundant clone is one base away. V usage is TRBV12-3 or TRBV12-4 and J usage is TRBJ2-6; D unresolved. The CDR3 totals 14 residues. V was pared by 10 bases and J by 3 bases, with 13 bases between. CDR3 nucleotide sequence: TGTGCCATCCAGCGTAACAGTGGGGCCAACGTCCTGACTTTC. The encoded protein is CAIQRNSGANVLTF.

This chain links TRBV20-1 with TRBJ1-5, with D perhaps TRBD1 (5 bases). Trimming removed 1 base from V and 5 bases from J, with 9 bases in between. The CDR3 covers 13 residues. Per the germline V gene, CDR1 is DFQATT and CDR2 is SNEGSKA (reference sequence). In nucleotides, the CDR3 is TGCAGTGCTAGAGTCCGGGACTATCAGCCCCAGCATTTT. It is translated as CSARVRDYQPQHF.

The chain links TRBV20-1 to TRBJ1-5; a possible D gene is TRBD1 (5 bases). V was trimmed by 6 bases and J by 1 base, leaving 16 bases between them. This CDR3 is 15 amino acids long. Germline CDR1 DFQATT, CDR2 SNEGSKA (reference sequence). The CDR3 region has the DNA TGCAGTGCAAGCACCGGGACTCGAAGCAATCAGCCCCAGCATTTT. Its translation: CSASTGTRSNQPQHF.

This chain links TRBV2 with TRBJ1-2; D gene unclear. This CDR3 has 11 residues. Deletions cut 10 bases from V and 4 bases from J, with 10 bases between. Germline V CDR1 and CDR2: SNHLY, FYNNEI. The CDR3 is CATPNGYGYTF. The CDR3 nucleotides read TGTGCCACCCCGAACGGCTATGGCTACACCTTC.

This clonotype has at least ten counts. The chain combines TRBV27 with TRBJ1-2; D gene ambiguous. Deletions cut 0 bases from V and 2 bases from J, with 16 bases between. This CDR3 spans 17 amino acids. CDR1 is MNHEY and CDR2 is SMNVEV in the germline V gene (reference sequence). CDR3 nucleotides: TGTGCCAGCAGTTTATCAGCAAAACCCCCTCCCAACTATGGCTACACCTTC. It is translated as CASSLSAKPPPNYGYTF.

As concerns this clonotype: One end of the junction varies from germline; a read error may be responsible. The J gene is TRBJ1-1, the V gene TRBV4-2, with 9 bases lining up with TRBD1. This CDR3 is 17 amino acids long. Germline-derived CDR1 and CDR2 are LGHNA and YNFKEQ. This chain's CDR3 is CASSQENRGRVNTEASF. The DNA for the CDR3 is TGTGCCAGCAGCCAAGAGAACAGGGGGCGCGTGAACACTGAAGCTTCCTTT.

The V call is TRBV9, the J call TRBJ1-3; tentative D call: TRBD1 (5 bases). V was pared by 2 bases and J by 2 bases, with 11 bases between. Germline assignment: CDR1 SGDLS and CDR2 YYNGEE. The CDR3 is made up of 15 amino acids. CDR3 residues: CASSVGTIAGNTIYF. The CDR3 DNA sequence: TGTGCCAGCAGCGTCGGGACTATCGCTGGAAACACCATATATTTT.

This clonotype was seen only a few times. The J gene is TRBJ2-2, the V gene TRBV19; perhaps TRBD1 as D (6 bases). The CDR3 totals 16 residues. V was shortened by 5 bases and J by 2 bases, with 15 bases between the two germline ends. The germline CDR1 and CDR2 sequences are LNHDA and SQIVND (reference sequence). In DNA, the CDR3 is TGTGCCAGTAGTCTCTCCGGGACATATAACACCGGGGAGCTGTTTTTT. This encodes CASSLSGTYNTGELFF.

This chain connects TRBV3-1 to TRBJ2-7; D ambiguous. The CDR3 runs to 14 residues. V lost 2 bases and J 3 bases, leaving 11 bases between the germline ends. Per the germline V gene, CDR1 is LGHDT and CDR2 is YNNKEL (reference sequence). The CDR3 bases are TGTGCCAGCAGCCAATGGTCCAAAAACTACGAGCAGTACTTC. Its protein product is CASSQWSKNYEQYF.